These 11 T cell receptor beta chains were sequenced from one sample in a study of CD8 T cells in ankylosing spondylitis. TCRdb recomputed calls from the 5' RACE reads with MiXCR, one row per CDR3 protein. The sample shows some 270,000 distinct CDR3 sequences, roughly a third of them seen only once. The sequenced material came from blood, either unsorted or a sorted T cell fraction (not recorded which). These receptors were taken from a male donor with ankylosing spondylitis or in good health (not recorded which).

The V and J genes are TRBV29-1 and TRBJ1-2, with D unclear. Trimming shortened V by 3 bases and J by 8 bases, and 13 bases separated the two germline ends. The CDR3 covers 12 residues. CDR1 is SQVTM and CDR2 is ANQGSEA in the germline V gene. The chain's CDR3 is CSVDNPAGGYTF. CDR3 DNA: TGCAGCGTTGATAACCCCGCTGGGGGCTACACCTTC.

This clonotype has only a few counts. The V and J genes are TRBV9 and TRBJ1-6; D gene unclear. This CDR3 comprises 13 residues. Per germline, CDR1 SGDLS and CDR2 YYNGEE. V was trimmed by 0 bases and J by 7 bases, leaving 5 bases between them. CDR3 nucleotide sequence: TGTGCCAGCAGCGTAGAAGGCAATTCACCCCTCCACTTT. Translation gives CASSVEGNSPLHF.

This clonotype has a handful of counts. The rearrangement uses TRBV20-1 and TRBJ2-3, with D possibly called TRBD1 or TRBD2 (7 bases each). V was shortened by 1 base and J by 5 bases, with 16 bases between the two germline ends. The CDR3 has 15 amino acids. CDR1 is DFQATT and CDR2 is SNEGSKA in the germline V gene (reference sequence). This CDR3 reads CSARVPRGGRDTQYF. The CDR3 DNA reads TGCAGTGCTAGAGTCCCCAGGGGGGGCCGAGATACGCAGTATTTT.

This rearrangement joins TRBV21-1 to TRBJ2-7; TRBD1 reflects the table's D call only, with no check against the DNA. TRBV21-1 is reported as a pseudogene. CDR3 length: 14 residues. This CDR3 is CASSDRPGSYEQYF. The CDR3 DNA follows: TGTGCCAGCAGCGACAGGCCCGGCTCCTACGAGCAGTACTTC.

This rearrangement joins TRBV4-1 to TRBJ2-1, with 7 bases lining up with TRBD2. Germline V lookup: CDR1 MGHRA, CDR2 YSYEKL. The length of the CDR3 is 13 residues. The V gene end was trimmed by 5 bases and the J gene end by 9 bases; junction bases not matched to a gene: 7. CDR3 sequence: CASSSRLAGEQFF. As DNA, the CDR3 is TGCGCCAGCAGCTCCCGACTAGCCGGTGAGCAGTTCTTC.

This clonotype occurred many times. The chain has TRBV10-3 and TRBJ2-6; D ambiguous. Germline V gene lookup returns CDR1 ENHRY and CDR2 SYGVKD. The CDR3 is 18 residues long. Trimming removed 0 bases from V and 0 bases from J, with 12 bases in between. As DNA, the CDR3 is TGTGCCATCAGTGAGTCAGGCTTCCAGAGCTCTGGGGCCAACGTCCTGACTTTC. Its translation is CAISESGFQSSGANVLTF.

The CDR3 here is CASSLGSAYEQYF. The CDR3 DNA is TGCGCCAGCAGCTTGGGGTCAGCCTACGAGCAGTACTTC. The V call is TRBV5-1, the J call TRBJ2-7; D call uncertain. This CDR3 has 13 residues. V lost 0 bases, J lost 2 bases, and 6 bases lay in between. The germline V gene encodes CDR1 SGHRS and CDR2 YFSETQ.

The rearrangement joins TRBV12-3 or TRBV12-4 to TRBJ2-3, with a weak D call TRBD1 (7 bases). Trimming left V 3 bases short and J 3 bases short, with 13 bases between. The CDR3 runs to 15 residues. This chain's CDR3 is CASSLEGRGTDTQYF. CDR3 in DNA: TGTGCCAGCAGTTTGGAGGGCAGGGGGACAGATACGCAGTATTTT.

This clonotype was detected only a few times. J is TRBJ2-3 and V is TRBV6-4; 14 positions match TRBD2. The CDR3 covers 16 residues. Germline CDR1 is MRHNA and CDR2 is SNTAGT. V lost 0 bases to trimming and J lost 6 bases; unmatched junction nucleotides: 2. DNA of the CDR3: TGTGCCAGCAGTGACTCGACTAGCGGGGGGGCCGATACGCAGTATTTT. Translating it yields CASSDSTSGGADTQYF.

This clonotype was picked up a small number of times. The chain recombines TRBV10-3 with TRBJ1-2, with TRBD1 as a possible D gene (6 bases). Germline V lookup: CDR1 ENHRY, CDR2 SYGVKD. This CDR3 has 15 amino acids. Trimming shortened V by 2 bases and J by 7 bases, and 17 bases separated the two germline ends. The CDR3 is CAISEPPGRGGGYTF. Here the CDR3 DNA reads TGTGCCATCAGTGAGCCTCCCGGCAGGGGCGGTGGCTACACCTTC.

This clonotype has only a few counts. CDR3 amino acids: CASSKGDEQFF. In DNA, the CDR3 is TGTGCCAGCAGTAAGGGGGATGAGCAGTTCTTC. The V gene is TRBV6-2 or TRBV6-3, the J gene TRBJ2-1, with D possibly TRBD1 on 6 matching bases. V was trimmed by 5 bases and J by 8 bases, leaving 7 bases between them. Germline V lookup: CDR1 MNHEY, CDR2 SVGEGT. This CDR3 is built from 11 residues.